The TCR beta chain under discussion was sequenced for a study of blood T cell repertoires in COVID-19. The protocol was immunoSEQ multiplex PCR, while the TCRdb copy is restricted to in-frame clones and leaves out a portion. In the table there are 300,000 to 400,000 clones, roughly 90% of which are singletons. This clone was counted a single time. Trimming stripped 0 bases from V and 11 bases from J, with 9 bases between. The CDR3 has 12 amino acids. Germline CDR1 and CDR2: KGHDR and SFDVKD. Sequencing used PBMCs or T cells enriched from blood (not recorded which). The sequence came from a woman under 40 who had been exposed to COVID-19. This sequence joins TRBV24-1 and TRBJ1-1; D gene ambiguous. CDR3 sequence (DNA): TGTGCCACCAGTGATTTGCGGGGTACGGCTTTCTTT. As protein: CATSDLRGTAFF.